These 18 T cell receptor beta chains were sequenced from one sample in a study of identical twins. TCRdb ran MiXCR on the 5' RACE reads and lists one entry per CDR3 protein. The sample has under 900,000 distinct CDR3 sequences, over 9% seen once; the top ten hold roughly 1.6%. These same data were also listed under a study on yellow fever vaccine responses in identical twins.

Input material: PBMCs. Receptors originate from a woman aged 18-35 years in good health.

CDR3 in amino acids: CSARAGQGFNEQFF. The DNA for the CDR3 is TGCAGTGCTAGGGCCGGACAGGGCTTCAATGAGCAGTTCTTC. The V gene is TRBV20-1, the J gene TRBJ2-1; TRBD1 matches at 8 bases. This CDR3 is built from 14 residues. Losses at the gene ends were 3 bases for V and 6 bases for J; bases not matched to a gene: 7. Germline V gene lookup returns CDR1 DFQATT and CDR2 SNEGSKA (reference sequence).

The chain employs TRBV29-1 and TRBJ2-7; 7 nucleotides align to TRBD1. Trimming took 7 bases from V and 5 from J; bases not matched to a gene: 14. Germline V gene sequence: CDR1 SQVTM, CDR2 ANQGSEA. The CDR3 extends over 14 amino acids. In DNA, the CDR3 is TGCAGCGCTGTAGGGGGCCTAGAATCCCACGAGCAGTACTTC. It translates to CSAVGGLESHEQYF.

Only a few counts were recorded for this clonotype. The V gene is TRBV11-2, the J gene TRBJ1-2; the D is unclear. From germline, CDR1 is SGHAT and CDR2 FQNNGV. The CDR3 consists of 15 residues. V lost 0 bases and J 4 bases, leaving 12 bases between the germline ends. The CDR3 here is CASSLEGYYVYGYTF. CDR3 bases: TGTGCCAGCAGCTTAGAGGGGTATTACGTCTATGGCTACACCTTC. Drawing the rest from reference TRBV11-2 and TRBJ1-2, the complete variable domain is EAGVAQSPRYKIIEKRQSVAFWCNPISGHATLYWYQQILGQGPKLLIQFQNNGVVDDSQLPKDRFSAERLKGVDSTLKIQPAKLEDSAVYLCASSLEGYYVYGYTFGSGTRLTVV.

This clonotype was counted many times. This CDR3 is CASRRSQGSQSSYNEQFF. The DNA of the CDR3 is TGCGCCAGCAGAAGAAGCCAGGGTTCCCAAAGCTCCTACAATGAGCAGTTCTTC. The chain carries TRBV5-1 and TRBJ2-1; a weak D match, TRBD1 (5 bases). The CDR3 is 18 residues long. Germline V gives CDR1 SGHRS, CDR2 YFSETQ. V was pared by 5 bases and J by 0 bases, with 21 bases between.

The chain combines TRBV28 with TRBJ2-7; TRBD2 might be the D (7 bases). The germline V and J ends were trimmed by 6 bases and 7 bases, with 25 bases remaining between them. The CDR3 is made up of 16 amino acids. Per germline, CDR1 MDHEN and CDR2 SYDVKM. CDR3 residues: CASSPRYEGGPGEQYF. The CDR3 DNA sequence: TGTGCCAGCAGCCCCCGTTATGAGGGGGGGCCGGGAGAGCAGTACTTC.

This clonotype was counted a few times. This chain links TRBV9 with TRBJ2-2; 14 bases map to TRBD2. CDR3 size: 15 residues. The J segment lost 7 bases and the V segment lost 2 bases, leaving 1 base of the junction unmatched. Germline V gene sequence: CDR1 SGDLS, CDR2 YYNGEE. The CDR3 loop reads CASSVGTSGSGELFF. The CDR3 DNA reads TGTGCCAGCAGCGTCGGGACTAGCGGGAGCGGGGAGCTGTTTTTT. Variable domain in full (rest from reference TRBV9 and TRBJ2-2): DSGVTQTPKHLITATGQRVTLRCSPRSGDLSVYWYQQSLDQGLQFLIQYYNGEERAKGNILERFSAQQFPDLHSELNLSSLELGDSALYFCASSVGTSGSGELFFGEGSRLTVL.

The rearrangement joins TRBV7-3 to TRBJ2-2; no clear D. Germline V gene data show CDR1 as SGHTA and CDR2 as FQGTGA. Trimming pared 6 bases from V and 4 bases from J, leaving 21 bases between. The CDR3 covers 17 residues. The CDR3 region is CASRQSGGQSGTGELFF. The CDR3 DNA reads TGTGCCAGCAGACAGTCGGGTGGCCAATCGGGCACCGGGGAGCTGTTTTTT.

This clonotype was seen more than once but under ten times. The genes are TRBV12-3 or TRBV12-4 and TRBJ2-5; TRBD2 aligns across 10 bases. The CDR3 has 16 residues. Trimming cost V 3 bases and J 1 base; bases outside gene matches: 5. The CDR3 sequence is CASSFGLAETQETQYF. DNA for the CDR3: TGTGCCAGCAGTTTTGGACTAGCGGAAACCCAAGAGACCCAGTACTTC.

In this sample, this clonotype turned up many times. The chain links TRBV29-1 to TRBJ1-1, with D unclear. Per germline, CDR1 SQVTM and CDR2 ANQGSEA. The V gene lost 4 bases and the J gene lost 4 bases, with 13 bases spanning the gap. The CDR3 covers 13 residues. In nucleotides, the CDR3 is TGCAGCGTTGTGGCCATGTCCTCCACTGAAGCTTTCTTT. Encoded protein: CSVVAMSSTEAFF.

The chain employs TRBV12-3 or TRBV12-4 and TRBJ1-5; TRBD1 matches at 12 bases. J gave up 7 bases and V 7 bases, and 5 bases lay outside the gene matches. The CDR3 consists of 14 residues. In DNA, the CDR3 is TGTGCCAGCACCCCTGGGACAGGGGGCCAGCCCCAGCATTTT. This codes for CASTPGTGGQPQHF.

CDR3 amino acids: CASAGTGKYGYTF. CDR3 sequence (DNA): TGTGCCAGCGCCGGGACAGGAAAGTATGGCTACACCTTC. V usage is TRBV9 and J usage is TRBJ1-2, with TRBD1 identical over 8 bases. The germline CDR1 and CDR2 sequences are SGDLS and YYNGEE. The CDR3 totals 13 residues. The ends lost 7 bases at V and 5 bases at J; junction bases unmatched: 7.

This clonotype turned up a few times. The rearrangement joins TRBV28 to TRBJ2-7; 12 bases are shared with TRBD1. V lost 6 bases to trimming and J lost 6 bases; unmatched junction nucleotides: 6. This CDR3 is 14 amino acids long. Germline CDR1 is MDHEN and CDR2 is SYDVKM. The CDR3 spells CASRSGTGGAEQYF. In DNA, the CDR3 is TGTGCCAGCAGGAGCGGGACAGGGGGCGCCGAGCAGTACTTC. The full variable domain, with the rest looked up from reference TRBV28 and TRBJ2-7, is DVKVTQSSRYLVKRTGEKVFLECVQDMDHENMFWYRQDPGLGLRLIYFSYDVKMKEKGDIPEGYSVSREKKERFSLILESASTNQTSMYLCASRSGTGGAEQYFGPGTRLTVT.

The CDR3 here is CASRHLGTKQETQYF. The CDR3 DNA follows: TGTGCCAGCAGACACCTTGGGACAAAGCAAGAGACCCAGTACTTC. The gene calls are TRBV3-1 and TRBJ2-5; D possibly corresponds to TRBD1 (6 bases). The CDR3 totals 15 residues. Germline CDR1 and CDR2: LGHDT and YNNKEL (reference sequence). V lost 6 bases and J 2 bases, leaving 16 bases between the germline ends.

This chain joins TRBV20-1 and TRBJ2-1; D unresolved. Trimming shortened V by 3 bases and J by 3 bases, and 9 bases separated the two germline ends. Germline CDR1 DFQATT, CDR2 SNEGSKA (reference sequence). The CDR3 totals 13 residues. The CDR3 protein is CSARGANYNEQFF. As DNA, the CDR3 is TGCAGTGCTAGGGGCGCAAACTACAATGAGCAGTTCTTC.

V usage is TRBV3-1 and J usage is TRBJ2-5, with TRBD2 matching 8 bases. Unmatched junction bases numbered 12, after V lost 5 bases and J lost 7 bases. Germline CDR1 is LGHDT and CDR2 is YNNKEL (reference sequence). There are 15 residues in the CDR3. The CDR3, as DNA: TGTGCCAGCAGCGCAGCGGGGGCAATTGGAGGGACCCAGTACTTC. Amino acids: CASSAAGAIGGTQYF.

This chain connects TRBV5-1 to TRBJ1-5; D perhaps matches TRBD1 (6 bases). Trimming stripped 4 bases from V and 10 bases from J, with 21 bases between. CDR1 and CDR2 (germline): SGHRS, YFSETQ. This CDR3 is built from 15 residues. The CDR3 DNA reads TGCGCCAGCAGCACCGGTCCAGGGGAAGTTCAACCCCAGCATTTT. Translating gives CASSTGPGEVQPQHF.

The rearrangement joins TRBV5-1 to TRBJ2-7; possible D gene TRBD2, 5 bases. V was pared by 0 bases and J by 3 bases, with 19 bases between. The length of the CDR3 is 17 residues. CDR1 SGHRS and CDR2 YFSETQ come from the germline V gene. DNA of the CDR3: TGCGCCAGCAGCTTGGTCCCTTCCCGGGGTTCGGACTACGAGCAGTACTTC. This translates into CASSLVPSRGSDYEQYF.

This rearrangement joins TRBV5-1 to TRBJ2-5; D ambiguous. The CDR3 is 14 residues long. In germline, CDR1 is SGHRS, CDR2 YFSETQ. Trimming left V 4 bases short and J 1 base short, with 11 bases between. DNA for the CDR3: TGCGCCAGCAGCCAACGACGGACCCAAGAGACCCAGTACTTC. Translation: CASSQRRTQETQYF.